The clone carrying this T cell receptor beta chain was seen once. No antigen is known for it. The junction does not match germline at one end; this may be a read error. The data are from a study of T cell repertoires in cytomegalovirus infection. Findings and caveats of the study: Carriage of CMV together with the relevant HLA was identifiable through cumulative public TCR beta family frequency. Dominating the ex vivo response were HLA-C-restricted CMV-specific TCR beta clonotypes.

Germline CDR1 is DFQATT and CDR2 is SNEGSKA (reference sequence). The CDR3 is 11 residues long. TCRdb reanalysed the reads using MiXCR and keeps one entry per CDR3 protein. The sample lists about 740,000 distinct CDR3 sequences, 35% to 40% occurring once. The chain carries TRBV20-1 and TRBJ1-1, with D possibly matching TRBD1 (6 bases). The receptor's source is a human donor in good health (CMV status not recorded). Some clones in this sample may be carry-over from other donors' samples. The source material was PBMCs. The CDR3 protein is CSAPGQLEDFF. The CDR3 DNA reads TGCAGTGCCCCTGGACAGCTGGAAGATTTCTTT.